Described below is a single TCR beta chain sequence and its context. The CDR3 runs 15 residues. Germline CDR1 and CDR2: LGHDT and YNNKEL (reference sequence). With V trimmed by 0 bases and J by 7 bases, 7 bases remained unmatched. The data were produced by immunoSEQ multiplex PCR, yet TCRdb's version contains in-frame clones alone and is incomplete. The table shows about 220,000 clones, with roughly 94% occurring only once. This record belongs to a study of control samples from healthy donors and cancer patients. The chain links TRBV3-1 (or the pseudogene TRBV3-2) to TRBJ1-1; TRBD1 agrees at 8 bases. The origin of this receptor is a man in his fifties in good health. The sequenced sample was blood. This CDR3 is CASSQDQGARGEAFF. The DNA of the CDR3 is TGTGCCAGCAGCCAAGACCAGGGGGCGCGGGGTGAAGCTTTCTTT.